The 30 T cell receptor beta chains below were found in one sample sequenced in a study of Graves' ophthalmopathy and Graves' hyperthyroidism. For repertoire sequencing, the TCR beta CDR3 regions were amplified from RNA transcripts. First-round RT-PCR relied on HTBI primers, and a second-round multiplex PCR came next. TCRdb re-analysed the multiplex PCR reads in MiXCR, keeping a single row per CDR3 protein. Counted here are around 1.1 million distinct CDR3 sequences, 36% occurring once; the ten biggest clones make up more than 9.5%. The sequenced sample consisted of peripheral blood or thyroid tissue (not recorded which). The receptors come from an adult man with Graves' hyperthyroidism.

This clonotype occurred many times. V and J are TRBV6-5 and TRBJ1-6; D call uncertain. The V end lost 2 bases, the J end lost 8 bases, and 4 bases lay between the germline ends. The CDR3 length is 12 residues. Germline V gene sequence: CDR1 MNHEY, CDR2 SVGAGI. CDR3 sequence reads: CASSYDDSPLHF. The DNA of the CDR3 is TGTGCCAGCAGTTACGACGATTCACCCCTCCACTTT.

On this clonotype: It may be a read error: a sequence one base away is much more abundant. This chain's CDR3 is CSVVGQGSYGQYF. CDR3 nucleotides: TGCAGCGTTGTCGGACAGGGCTCCTACGGGCAGTACTTC. V gene TRBV29-1 combines with J gene TRBJ2-7, with TRBD1 matching over 8 bases. Per germline, CDR1 SQVTM and CDR2 ANQGSEA. The CDR3 is 13 amino acids.

This clonotype occurred many times. The rearrangement joins TRBV7-2 to TRBJ1-4; 8 positions match TRBD1. Germline CDR1 reads SGHTA; CDR2 reads FQGNSA. The junction had 7 bases not matched to a gene; V was cut back by 2 bases and J by 8 bases. The CDR3 is made up of 15 amino acids. The CDR3 loop reads CASSLTTGDLEKLFF. The CDR3 nucleotides read TGTGCCAGCAGCTTAACGACAGGGGATTTGGAAAAACTGTTTTTT. Supplemented by reference TRBV7-2 and TRBJ1-4, the full variable domain reads GAGVSQSPSNKVTEKGKDVELRCDPISGHTALYWYRQSLGQGLEFLIYFQGNSAPDKSGLPSDRFSAERTGGSVSTLTIQRTQQEDSAVYLCASSLTTGDLEKLFFGSGTQLSVL.

This clonotype was seen ten or more times. The chain recombines TRBV29-1 with TRBJ2-7; D possibly corresponds to TRBD1 (6 bases). V gave up 2 bases and J gave up 5 bases, with 10 bases separating them. The CDR3 spans 12 residues. The germline gives CDR1 SQVTM, CDR2 ANQGSEA. CDR3 DNA sequence: TGCAGCGTTGAAAGGGGGACCCACGAGCAGTACTTC. Its translation is CSVERGTHEQYF.

This clonotype was seen ten or more times. V and J are TRBV20-1 and TRBJ1-5; D call uncertain. CDR1 DFQATT and CDR2 SNEGSKA come from the germline V gene (reference sequence). The CDR3 is made up of 15 amino acids. V was pared by 0 bases and J by 6 bases, with 15 bases between. In nucleotides, the CDR3 is TGCAGTGCTAGAGATACTCGGTCCTCAGCTCAGCCCCAGCATTTT. Residues: CSARDTRSSAQPQHF.

This sequence joins TRBV14 and TRBJ2-7; D not certain. The germline CDR1 and CDR2 sequences are SGHDN and FVKESK. V was shortened by 1 base and J by 3 bases, with 10 bases between the two germline ends. This CDR3 is 14 amino acids long. CDR3 sequence: CASSQVPGFYEQYF. As DNA, the CDR3 is TGTGCCAGCAGCCAAGTTCCGGGCTTCTACGAGCAGTACTTC.

This clonotype was picked up many times. V is TRBV9 and J is TRBJ2-5, with TRBD2 matching over 7 bases. Germline trimming cut 0 bases from V and 5 bases from J; bases unmatched to any gene: 7. This CDR3 contains 15 residues. Germline CDR1 reads SGDLS; CDR2 reads YYNGEE. Here the CDR3 DNA reads TGTGCCAGCAGCGTAGTTGCGGGAGTAACGGAGACCCAGTACTTC. Translated, it gives CASSVVAGVTETQYF.

This clonotype has more than one count but fewer than ten. V usage is TRBV6-1 and J usage is TRBJ2-7; 8 bases are a match to TRBD1. The CDR3 extends over 15 amino acids. Unmatched junction bases numbered 7, after V lost 3 bases and J lost 3 bases. Per germline, CDR1 MNHNS and CDR2 SASEGT. The CDR3 region is CASSDAIGTGYEQYF. CDR3 sequence (DNA): TGTGCCAGCAGTGATGCGATCGGGACAGGCTACGAGCAGTACTTC.

This clonotype was picked up many times. CDR3 in DNA: TGCGCCAGCAGTAGAGCGGGAGAGGTCGGGGAGCTGTTTTTT. It translates to CASSRAGEVGELFF. The chain uses TRBV10-2 and TRBJ2-2; 8 nucleotides line up with TRBD2. V shed 5 bases and J 7 bases; nucleotides not matched to a gene: 6. CDR1 and CDR2 from the germline V gene are WSHSY and SAAADI. This CDR3 has 14 residues.

This clonotype has a count of ten or more. This chain uses TRBV25-1 with TRBJ1-1, with 7 positions matching TRBD1. Germline lookup yields CDR1 MGHDK and CDR2 SYGVNS. The CDR3 runs to 11 residues. V lost 6 bases and J lost 5; bases outside the gene matches: 0. CDR3 nucleotides: TGTGCCAGCAGGACAGGGACTGAAGCTTTCTTT. Translation: CASRTGTEAFF.

The chain has TRBV20-1 and TRBJ1-5; D is unresolved. The V gene's germline CDR1 is DFQATT and CDR2 SNEGSKA (reference sequence). The CDR3 covers 14 residues. Trimming cost V 1 base and J 5 bases, with 12 bases left between them. The CDR3 protein is CSARGPPGYQPQHF. CDR3 coding DNA: TGCAGTGCTAGAGGGCCTCCGGGGTATCAGCCCCAGCATTTT.

The V and J genes are TRBV2 and TRBJ2-5, with TRBD1 matching 9 bases. Germline V gives CDR1 SNHLY, CDR2 FYNNEI. Trimming cost V 7 bases and J 5 bases; bases outside gene matches: 8. CDR3 length equals 14 residues. The CDR3 here is CASNQQGAGETQYF. The CDR3 DNA follows: TGTGCCAGCAACCAACAGGGGGCAGGGGAGACCCAGTACTTC. The full variable domain, in which reference TRBV2 and TRBJ2-5 provide the parts outside the CDR3, is EPEVTQTPSHQVTQMGQEVILRCVPISNHLYFYWYRQILGQKVEFLVSFYNNEISEKSEIFDDQFSVERPDGSNFTLKIRSTKLEDSAMYFCASNQQGAGETQYFGPGTRLLVL.

The V gene is TRBV7-6, the J gene TRBJ2-2; tentative D call: TRBD1 (6 bases). The germline CDR1 and CDR2 sequences are SGHVS and FNYEAQ. With 7 bases removed from V and 0 bases from J, the gap between germline ends came to 15 bases. CDR3 length: 16 residues. The CDR3 nucleotides read TGTGCCAGCACCGACACCGGGACATCGAACACCGGGGAGCTGTTTTTT. Its translation is CASTDTGTSNTGELFF.

The V gene is TRBV24-1, the J gene TRBJ1-5, with 10 bases identical to TRBD1. The CDR3 is 18 amino acids. The V gene end was trimmed by 3 bases and the J gene end by 0 bases; junction bases not matched to a gene: 7. The germline gives CDR1 KGHDR, CDR2 SFDVKD. CDR3 residues: CATSDRDRGPYSNQPQHF. The CDR3, as DNA: TGTGCCACCAGTGATCGGGACAGGGGTCCTTATAGCAATCAGCCCCAGCATTTT.

This clonotype was observed a few times. The rearrangement uses TRBV20-1 and TRBJ2-7, with 9 bases matching TRBD1. From germline, CDR1 is DFQATT and CDR2 SNEGSKA (reference sequence). With V trimmed by 0 bases and J by 6 bases, 6 bases remained unmatched. This CDR3 is built from 14 residues. This chain's CDR3 is CSARERDRVFEQYF. The CDR3 coding sequence is TGCAGTGCTAGAGAGAGGGACAGGGTATTCGAGCAGTACTTC.

The chain carries TRBV7-9 and TRBJ2-6; D might be TRBD1 (6 bases). Trimming pared 4 bases from V and 4 bases from J, leaving 23 bases between. This CDR3 comprises 19 residues. Germline V gene sequence: CDR1 SEHNR, CDR2 FQNEAQ (reference sequence). The CDR3 sequence is CASSSHTGGFRSGANVLTF. In DNA form, the CDR3 reads TGTGCCAGCAGCTCGCACACTGGGGGCTTTCGGTCCGGGGCCAACGTCCTGACTTTC.

This clonotype has more than one count but fewer than ten. The CDR3 sequence: CASSGPHQPQHF. CDR3 coding DNA: TGCGCCAGCAGTGGGCCGCATCAGCCCCAGCATTTT. The chain links TRBV10-2 to TRBJ1-5; D is uncertain. The germline CDR1 and CDR2 sequences are WSHSY and SAAADI. The V and J ends lost 4 bases and 5 bases respectively, with 6 bases between them. The CDR3 length is 12 residues.

This chain connects TRBV4-1 to TRBJ1-2; D is perhaps TRBD1 (5 bases). Germline loops: CDR1 MGHRA, CDR2 YSYEKL. The CDR3 loop spans 15 amino acids. V gave up 1 base and J gave up 13 bases, with 22 bases separating them. CDR3: CASSQVNPPGRDFTF. The CDR3 DNA follows: TGCGCCAGCAGCCAAGTTAACCCCCCCGGCAGGGACTTCACCTTC.

This chain connects TRBV6-2 or TRBV6-3 to TRBJ2-2; no definite D call. V lost 8 bases and J 4 bases, leaving 5 bases between the germline ends. The CDR3 extends over 11 amino acids. Germline V gene sequence: CDR1 MNHEY, CDR2 SVGEGT. CDR3 nucleotides: TGTGCCAGCTTAAGCACCGGGGAGCTGTTTTTT. As protein: CASLSTGELFF.

In its sample, this clonotype was seen many times. The rearrangement uses TRBV12-3 or TRBV12-4 and TRBJ2-5, with D uncertain. Trimming took off 5 bases at V and 3 bases at J, with 4 bases between the two ends. The CDR3 contains 11 residues. CDR3 nucleotides: TGTGCCAGCAGTGCGAAAGAGACCCAGTACTTC. Its protein product is CASSAKETQYF.

This clonotype occurred many times. The rearrangement uses TRBV7-9 and TRBJ1-5, with D perhaps TRBD1 (5 bases). V lost 7 bases and J 6 bases, leaving 19 bases between the germline ends. Germline V gives CDR1 SEHNR, CDR2 FQNEAQ (reference sequence). CDR3 length: 15 amino acids. The CDR3 sequence: CASTYGQGEGQPQHF. CDR3 DNA sequence: TGTGCCAGCACCTATGGACAAGGGGAGGGTCAGCCCCAGCATTTT.

The rearrangement joins TRBV6-5 to TRBJ1-6; no clear D gene. There are 13 residues in the CDR3. Germline V gene lookup returns CDR1 MNHEY and CDR2 SVGAGI. The ends were cut back, 7 bases at V and 10 bases at J, with 14 bases in the middle. The CDR3 coding sequence is TGTGCCAGCACCCGCTACCCGGGATCACCCCTCCACTTT. Translating gives CASTRYPGSPLHF.

This clonotype was seen ten or more times. The chain couples TRBV28 to TRBJ1-1; the D gene is possibly TRBD1 (5 bases). The CDR3 consists of 13 residues. The V end was cut by 6 bases, the J end by 10 bases, with 18 bases between. CDR1 and CDR2 from the germline V gene are MDHEN and SYDVKM. CDR3 residues: CASSRESGRGAFF. The DNA for the CDR3 is TGTGCCAGCAGCCGGGAATCCGGGAGGGGAGCTTTCTTT.

This clonotype has at least ten counts. V and J are TRBV12-3 or TRBV12-4 and TRBJ1-1; no firm D call. The CDR3 is 14 residues long. V lost 6 bases and J lost 1, with 12 bases in between. The CDR3 bases are TGTGCCAGCAGCCACGGACTGGGGAACACTGAAGCTTTCTTT. Residues: CASSHGLGNTEAFF.

The chain carries TRBV7-8 and TRBJ2-7; D gene unclear. Germline values: CDR1 SGHVS, CDR2 FQNEAQ. V was trimmed by 5 bases and J by 2 bases, leaving 28 bases between them. CDR3 length equals 19 residues. DNA of the CDR3: TGTGCCAGCAGCCAAGAGTTTCAGGAATCTGGCGTCGGGCCCTACGAGCAGTACTTC. Its translation: CASSQEFQESGVGPYEQYF.

The chain carries TRBV10-3 and TRBJ2-7; D uncertain. Germline V gene data show CDR1 as ENHRY and CDR2 as SYGVKD. V was shortened by 2 bases and J by 3 bases, with 8 bases between the two germline ends. The CDR3 contains 13 residues. CDR3 sequence (DNA): TGTGCCATCAGTGAGCCGGACGACTACGAGCAGTACTTC. Translated, it gives CAISEPDDYEQYF.

This clonotype was seen a single time. CDR3 in DNA: TGTGCCACCAGCAGAAGCCGGGACAGGGGGGCCTCAATGAGGACCCAGTACTTC. Translating it yields CATSRSRDRGASMRTQYF. The chain recombines TRBV15 with TRBJ2-5; 11 bases align to TRBD1. With V trimmed by 2 bases and J by 7 bases, 15 bases remained unmatched. CDR3 length: 18 residues. Looked up from germline, CDR1 is LNHNV and CDR2 is YYDKDF (reference sequence).

This clonotype was picked up a small number of times. The chain combines TRBV5-1 with TRBJ1-1; 8 bases match TRBD1. Losses at the gene ends were 0 bases for V and 6 bases for J; bases not matched to a gene: 10. CDR1 SGHRS and CDR2 YFSETQ come from the germline V gene. The CDR3 consists of 16 residues. The CDR3 DNA follows: TGCGCCAGCAGCTTGGCGGCAGGGGGCGCGAGGGCTGAAGCTTTCTTT. It yields the protein CASSLAAGGARAEAFF.

Regarding this clonotype: Because the CDR3 is missing its conserved closing phenylalanine or tryptophan, this is likely a read error. No DNA is shown, since the ends of the CDR3 on it are uncertain; the CDR3 is the one TCRdb lists. This chain connects TRBV7-2 to TRBJ1-6; the table's D call of TRBD1 was not tested on the DNA. Germline V lookup: CDR1 SGHTA, CDR2 FQGNSA. The CDR3 extends over 8 residues, inclusive of both ends. This CDR3 is CASSRPGT.

For this clonotype: This may be a read error: a much more frequent sequence differs by one nucleotide. The chain joins TRBV11-2 to TRBJ1-1; no reliable D call. Trimming took off 1 base at V and 1 base at J, with 13 bases between the two ends. The CDR3 spans 16 residues. Germline lookup yields CDR1 SGHAT and CDR2 FQNNGV. The chain's CDR3 is CASSLVRRGSNTEAFF. CDR3 sequence (DNA): TGTGCCAGCAGCTTAGTACGAAGAGGGTCGAACACTGAAGCTTTCTTT.